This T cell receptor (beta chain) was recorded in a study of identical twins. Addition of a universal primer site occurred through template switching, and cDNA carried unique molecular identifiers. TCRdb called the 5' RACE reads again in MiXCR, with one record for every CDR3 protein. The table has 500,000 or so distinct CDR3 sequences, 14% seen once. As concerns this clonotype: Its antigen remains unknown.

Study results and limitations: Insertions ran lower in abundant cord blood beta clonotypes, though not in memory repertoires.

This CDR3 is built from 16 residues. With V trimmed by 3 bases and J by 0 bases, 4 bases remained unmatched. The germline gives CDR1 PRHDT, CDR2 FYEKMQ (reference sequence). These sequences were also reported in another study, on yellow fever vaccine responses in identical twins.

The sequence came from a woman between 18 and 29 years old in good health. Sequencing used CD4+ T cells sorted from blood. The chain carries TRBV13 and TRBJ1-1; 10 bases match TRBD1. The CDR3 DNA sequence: TGTGCCAGCAGCTTGGGGACAGGGGTAATGAACACTGAAGCTTTCTTT. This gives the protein CASSLGTGVMNTEAFF.